Below are 5 T cell receptor beta chains sequenced from a single sample in a study of human T cells and chemical hapten exposure. TCRdb reprocessed the RACE reads via MiXCR and lists one record per CDR3 protein. This sample has approximately 320,000 distinct CDR3 sequences, with 5.5% found just once. Time point of the sample: pre-sensitization, week 0. Regarding treatment: therapeutic diphenylcyclopropenone sensitization with weekly scalp DPC. Sample: whole blood, taken in connection with sensitization to the hapten diphenylcyclopropenone (DPC). The receptors derive from a woman between 18 and 30 years old with alopecia areata. Some clones in this sample may be carry-over from other donors' samples.

This chain joins TRBV6-6 and TRBJ2-3; D assignment may be TRBD1 or TRBD2 (5 bases each). This CDR3 has 15 amino acids. Germline V gives CDR1 MNHNY, CDR2 SVGAGI (reference sequence). The germline V and J ends were trimmed by 3 bases and 4 bases, with 14 bases remaining between them. CDR3 in amino acids: CASSYALGTSDTQYF. CDR3 DNA sequence: TGTGCCAGCAGTTATGCATTGGGGACCTCAGATACGCAGTATTTT.

This clonotype was observed at least ten times. The V call is TRBV6-2 or TRBV6-3, the J call TRBJ2-5; D gene ambiguous. V shed 0 bases and J shed 4 bases, with 3 bases lying between them. The CDR3 length is 12 residues. The germline V gene has CDR1 MNHEY and CDR2 SVGEGT. CDR3 sequence: CASSYSTETQYF. CDR3 coding DNA: TGTGCCAGCAGTTACTCGACAGAGACCCAGTACTTC.

The chain recombines TRBV7-9 with TRBJ1-6; TRBD1 agrees at 7 bases. The CDR3 extends over 14 amino acids. The V gene's germline CDR1 is SEHNR and CDR2 FQNEAQ (reference sequence). J was trimmed by 6 bases and V by 4 bases; bases with no gene match: 3. The CDR3 sequence: CASSWDSANSPLHF. As DNA, the CDR3 is TGTGCCAGCAGCTGGGACAGTGCTAATTCACCCCTCCACTTT.

The CDR3 here is CAISVVAGGPTTDTQYF. The CDR3 region has the DNA TGTGCCATCAGTGTGGTAGCGGGGGGGCCTACCACAGATACGCAGTATTTT. The rearrangement links TRBV10-3 to TRBJ2-3; 11 positions agree with TRBD2. The V and J ends lost 4 bases and 2 bases, in that order; junction bases with no gene match: 8. The CDR3 is made up of 17 amino acids. Germline lookup yields CDR1 ENHRY and CDR2 SYGVKD.

This sequence joins TRBV12-3 or TRBV12-4 and TRBJ2-6; 12 positions match TRBD2. The CDR3 runs to 16 residues. Losses at the gene ends were 6 bases for V and 7 bases for J; bases not matched to a gene: 7. The CDR3 DNA sequence: TGTGCCAGCAGCTACGGGACTAGCGGGTTTGCCAACGTCCTGACTTTC. Translated: CASSYGTSGFANVLTF.